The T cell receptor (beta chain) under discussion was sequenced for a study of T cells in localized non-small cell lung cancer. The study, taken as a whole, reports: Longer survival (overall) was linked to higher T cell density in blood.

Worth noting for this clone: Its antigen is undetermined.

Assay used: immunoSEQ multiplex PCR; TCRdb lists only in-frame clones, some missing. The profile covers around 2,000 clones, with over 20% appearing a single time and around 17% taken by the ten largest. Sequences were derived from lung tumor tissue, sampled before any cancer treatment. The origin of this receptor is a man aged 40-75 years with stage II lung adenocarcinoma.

The CDR3 DNA sequence: TGTGCCAGCAGCCCGGAGGGGGGGGAAAATCAGCCCCAGCATTTT. As protein: CASSPEGGENQPQHF. The chain links TRBV11-3 to TRBJ1-5, with a weak D call TRBD1 (6 bases). Germline V gene data show CDR1 as SGHNT and CDR2 as YENEEA. The CDR3 is 15 amino acids. V was trimmed by 5 bases and J by 4 bases, leaving 15 bases between them.